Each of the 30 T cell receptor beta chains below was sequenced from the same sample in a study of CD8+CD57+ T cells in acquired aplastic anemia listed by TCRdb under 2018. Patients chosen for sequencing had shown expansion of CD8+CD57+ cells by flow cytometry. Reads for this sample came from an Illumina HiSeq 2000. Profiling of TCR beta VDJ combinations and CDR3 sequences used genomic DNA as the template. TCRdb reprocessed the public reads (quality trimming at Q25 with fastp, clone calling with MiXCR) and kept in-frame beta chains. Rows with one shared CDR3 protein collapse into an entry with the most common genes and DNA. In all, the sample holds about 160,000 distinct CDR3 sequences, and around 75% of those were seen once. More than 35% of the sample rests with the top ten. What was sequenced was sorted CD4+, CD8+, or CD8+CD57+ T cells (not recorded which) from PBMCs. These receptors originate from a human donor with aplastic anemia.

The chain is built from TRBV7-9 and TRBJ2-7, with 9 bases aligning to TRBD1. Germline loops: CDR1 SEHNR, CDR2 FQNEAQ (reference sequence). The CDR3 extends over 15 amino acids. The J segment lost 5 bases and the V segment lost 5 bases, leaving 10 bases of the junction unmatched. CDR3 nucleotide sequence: TGTGCCAGCAGCGATACCGGGACAGGGATCGACGAGCAGTACTTC. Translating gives CASSDTGTGIDEQYF.

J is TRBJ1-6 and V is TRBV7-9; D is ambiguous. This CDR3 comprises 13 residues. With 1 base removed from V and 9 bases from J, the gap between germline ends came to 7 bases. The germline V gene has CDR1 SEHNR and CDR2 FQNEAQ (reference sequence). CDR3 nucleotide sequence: TGTGCCAGCAGCTTAGGGGAAACTTCACCCCTCCACTTT. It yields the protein CASSLGETSPLHF. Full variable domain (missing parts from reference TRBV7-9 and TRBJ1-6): DTGVSQNPRHKITKRGQNVTFRCDPISEHNRLYWYRQTLGQGPEFLTYFQNEAQLEKSRLLSDRFSAERPKGSFSTLEIQRTEQGDSAMYLCASSLGETSPLHFGNGTRLTVT.

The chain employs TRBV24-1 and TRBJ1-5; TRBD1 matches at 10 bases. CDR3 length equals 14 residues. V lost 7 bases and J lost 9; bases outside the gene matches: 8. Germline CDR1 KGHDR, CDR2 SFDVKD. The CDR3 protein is CATSPDRGFSPQHF. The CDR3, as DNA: TGTGCCACCAGCCCGGACAGGGGGTTTTCGCCCCAGCATTTT.

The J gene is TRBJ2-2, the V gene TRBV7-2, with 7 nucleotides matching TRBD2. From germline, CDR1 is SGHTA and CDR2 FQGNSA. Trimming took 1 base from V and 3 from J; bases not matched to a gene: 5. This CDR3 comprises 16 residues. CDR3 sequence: CASSLVGGGYTGELFF. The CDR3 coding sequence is TGTGCCAGCAGCTTAGTTGGCGGGGGTTACACCGGGGAGCTGTTTTTT.

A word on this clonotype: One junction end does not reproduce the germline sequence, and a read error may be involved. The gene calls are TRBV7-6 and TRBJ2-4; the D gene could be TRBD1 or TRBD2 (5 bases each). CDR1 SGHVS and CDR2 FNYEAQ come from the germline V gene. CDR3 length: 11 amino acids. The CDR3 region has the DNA TGTGCCAGCAGCTTAGAAGGGCCGGGACACTTC. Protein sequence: CASSLEGPGHF.

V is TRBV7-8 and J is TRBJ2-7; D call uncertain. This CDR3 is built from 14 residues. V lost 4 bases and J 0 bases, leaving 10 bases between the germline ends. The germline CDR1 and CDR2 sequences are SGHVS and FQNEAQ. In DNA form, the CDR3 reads TGTGCCAGCAGCTATAGAATGTCCTCCTACGAGCAGTACTTC. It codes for CASSYRMSSYEQYF. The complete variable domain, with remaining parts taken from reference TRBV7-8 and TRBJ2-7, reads GAGVSQSPRYKVAKRGQDVALRCDPISGHVSLFWYQQALGQGPEFLTYFQNEAQLDKSGLPSDRFFAERPEGSVSTLKIQRTQQEDSAVYLCASSYRMSSYEQYFGPGTRLTVT.

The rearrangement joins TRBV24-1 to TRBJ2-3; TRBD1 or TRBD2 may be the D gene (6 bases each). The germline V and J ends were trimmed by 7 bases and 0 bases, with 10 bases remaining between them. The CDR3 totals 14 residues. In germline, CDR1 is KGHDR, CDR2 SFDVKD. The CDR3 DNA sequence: TGTGCCACCAGGTCGGGGGCTAGCACAGATACGCAGTATTTT. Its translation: CATRSGASTDTQYF.

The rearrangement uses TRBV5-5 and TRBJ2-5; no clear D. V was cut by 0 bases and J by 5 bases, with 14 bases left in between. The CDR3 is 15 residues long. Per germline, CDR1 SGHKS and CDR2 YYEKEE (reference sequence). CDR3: CASSLAGLTPETQYF. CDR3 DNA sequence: TGTGCCAGCAGCTTGGCGGGCTTAACCCCCGAGACCCAGTACTTC.

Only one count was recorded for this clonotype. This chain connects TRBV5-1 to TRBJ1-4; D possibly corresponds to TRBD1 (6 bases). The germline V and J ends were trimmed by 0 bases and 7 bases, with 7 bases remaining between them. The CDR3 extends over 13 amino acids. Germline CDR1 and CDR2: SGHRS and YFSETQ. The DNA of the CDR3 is TGCGCCAGCAGCTTGGTACAGGGTGAAAAACTGTTTTTT. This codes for CASSLVQGEKLFF. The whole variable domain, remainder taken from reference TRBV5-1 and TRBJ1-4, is KAGVTQTPRYLIKTRGQQVTLSCSPISGHRSVSWYQQTPGQGLQFLFEYFSETQRNKGNFPGRFSGRQFSNSRSEMNVSTLELGDSALYLCASSLVQGEKLFFGSGTQLSVL.

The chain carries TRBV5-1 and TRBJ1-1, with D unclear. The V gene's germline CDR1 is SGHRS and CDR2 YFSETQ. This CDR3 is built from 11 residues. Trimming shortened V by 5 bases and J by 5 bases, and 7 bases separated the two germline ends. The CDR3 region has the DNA TGCGCCAGCAGACAAGAGACTGAAGCTTTCTTT. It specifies CASRQETEAFF.

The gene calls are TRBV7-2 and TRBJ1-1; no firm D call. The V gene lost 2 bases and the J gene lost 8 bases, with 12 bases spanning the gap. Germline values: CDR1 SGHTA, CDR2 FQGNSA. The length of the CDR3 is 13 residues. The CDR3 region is CASSLFLRSEAFF. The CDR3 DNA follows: TGTGCCAGCAGCTTATTTCTAAGGAGCGAAGCTTTCTTT. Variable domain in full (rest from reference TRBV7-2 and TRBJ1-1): GAGVSQSPSNKVTEKGKDVELRCDPISGHTALYWYRQSLGQGLEFLIYFQGNSAPDKSGLPSDRFSAERTGGSVSTLTIQRTQQEDSAVYLCASSLFLRSEAFFGQGTRLTVV.

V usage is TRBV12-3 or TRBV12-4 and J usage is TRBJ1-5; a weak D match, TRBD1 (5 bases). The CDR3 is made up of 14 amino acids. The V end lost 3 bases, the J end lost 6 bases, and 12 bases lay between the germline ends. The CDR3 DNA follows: TGTGCCAGCAGTTTCTCCAGGGAGGGTCAGCCCCAGCATTTT. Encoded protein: CASSFSREGQPQHF.

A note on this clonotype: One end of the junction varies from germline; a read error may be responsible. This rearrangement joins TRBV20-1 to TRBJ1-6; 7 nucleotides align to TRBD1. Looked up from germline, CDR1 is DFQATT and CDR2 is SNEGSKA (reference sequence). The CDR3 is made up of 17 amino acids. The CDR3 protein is CSSREIEQGIYDSPLHF. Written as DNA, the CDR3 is TGCAGTTCTAGAGAGATAGAACAGGGGATCTATGATTCACCCCTCCACTTT.

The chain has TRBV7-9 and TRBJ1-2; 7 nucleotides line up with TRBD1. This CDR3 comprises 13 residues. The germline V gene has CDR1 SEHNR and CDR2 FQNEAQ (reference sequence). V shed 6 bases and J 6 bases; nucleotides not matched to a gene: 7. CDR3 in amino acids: CASRTGVKDGYTF. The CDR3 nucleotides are TGTGCCAGCAGAACAGGGGTCAAGGATGGCTACACCTTC. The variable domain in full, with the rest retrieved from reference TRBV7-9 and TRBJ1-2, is DTGVSQNPRHKITKRGQNVTFRCDPISEHNRLYWYRQTLGQGPEFLTYFQNEAQLEKSRLLSDRFSAERPKGSFSTLEIQRTEQGDSAMYLCASRTGVKDGYTFGSGTRLTVV.

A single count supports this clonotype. The CDR3 here is CAISGTGLSYGYTF. In DNA form, the CDR3 reads TGTGCCATCAGTGGAACAGGGCTCTCCTATGGCTACACCTTC. This sequence joins TRBV10-3 and TRBJ1-2; TRBD1 might be the D (6 bases). The CDR3 runs to 14 residues. The germline CDR1 and CDR2 sequences are ENHRY and SYGVKD. V was trimmed by 4 bases and J by 4 bases, leaving 13 bases between them.

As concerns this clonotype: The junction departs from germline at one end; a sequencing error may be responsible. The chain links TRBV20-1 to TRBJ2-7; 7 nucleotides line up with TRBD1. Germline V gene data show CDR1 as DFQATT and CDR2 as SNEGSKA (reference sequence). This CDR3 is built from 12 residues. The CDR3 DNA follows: TGCAGTGCCAGAGAGGGGGCCCGCGAGCAGTACTTC. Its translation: CSAREGAREQYF.

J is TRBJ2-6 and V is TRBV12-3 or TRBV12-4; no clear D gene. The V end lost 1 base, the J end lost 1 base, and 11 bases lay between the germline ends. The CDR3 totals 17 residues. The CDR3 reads CASSLDSSFSGANVLTF. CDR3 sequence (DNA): TGTGCCAGCAGTTTAGACAGTTCGTTTTCTGGGGCCAACGTCCTGACTTTC.

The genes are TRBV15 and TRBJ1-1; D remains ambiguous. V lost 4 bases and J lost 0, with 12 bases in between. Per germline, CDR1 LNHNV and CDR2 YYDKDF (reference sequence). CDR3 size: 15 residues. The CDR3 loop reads CATSKHWGMNTEAFF. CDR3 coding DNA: TGTGCCACCAGCAAACATTGGGGAATGAACACTGAAGCTTTCTTT.

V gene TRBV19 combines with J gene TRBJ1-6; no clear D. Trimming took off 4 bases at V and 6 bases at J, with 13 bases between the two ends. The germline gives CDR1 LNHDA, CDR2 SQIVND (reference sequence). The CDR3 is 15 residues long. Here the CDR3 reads CASSTLLYSNSPLHF. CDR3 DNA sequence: TGTGCCAGTAGTACCCTCCTCTACTCTAATTCACCCCTCCACTTT.

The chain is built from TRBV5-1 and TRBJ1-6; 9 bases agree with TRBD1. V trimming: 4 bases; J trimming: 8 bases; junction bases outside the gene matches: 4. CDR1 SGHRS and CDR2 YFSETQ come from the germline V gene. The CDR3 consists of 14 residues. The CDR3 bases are TGCGCCAGCAGCCGGGACAGGGAGGATTCACCCCTCCACTTT. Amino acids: CASSRDREDSPLHF.

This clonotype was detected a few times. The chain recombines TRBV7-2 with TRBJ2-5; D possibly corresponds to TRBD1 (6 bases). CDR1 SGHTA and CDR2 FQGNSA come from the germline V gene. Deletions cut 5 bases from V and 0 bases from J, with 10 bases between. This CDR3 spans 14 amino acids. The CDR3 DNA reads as TGTGCCAGCAGCCTCTGGACAGACCAAGAGACCCAGTACTTC. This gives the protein CASSLWTDQETQYF.

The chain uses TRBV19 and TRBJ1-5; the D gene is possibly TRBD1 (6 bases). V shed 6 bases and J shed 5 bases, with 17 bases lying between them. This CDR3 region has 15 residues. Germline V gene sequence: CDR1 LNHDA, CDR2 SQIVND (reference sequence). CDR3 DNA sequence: TGTGCCAGTAGGGGGGGCAGTTATTCCGATCAGCCCCAGCATTTT. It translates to CASRGGSYSDQPQHF.

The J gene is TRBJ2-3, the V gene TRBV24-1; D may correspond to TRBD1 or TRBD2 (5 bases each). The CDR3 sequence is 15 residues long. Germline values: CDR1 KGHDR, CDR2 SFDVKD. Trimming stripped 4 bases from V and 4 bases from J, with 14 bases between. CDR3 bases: TGTGCCACCAGTGAATGGGCACTGGGGGCAGATACGCAGTATTTT. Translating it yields CATSEWALGADTQYF.

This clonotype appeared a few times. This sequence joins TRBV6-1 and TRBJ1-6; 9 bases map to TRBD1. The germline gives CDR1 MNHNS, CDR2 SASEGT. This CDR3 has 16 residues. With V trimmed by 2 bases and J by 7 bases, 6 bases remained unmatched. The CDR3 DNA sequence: TGTGCCAGCAGTGAAATTGAGGGACAGGGAAATTCACCCCTCCACTTT. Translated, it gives CASSEIEGQGNSPLHF.

The CDR3 region is CASSSYRERTSYEQYF. CDR3 sequence (DNA): TGTGCCAGCAGCTCCTACAGGGAGAGGACCTCCTACGAGCAGTACTTC. This chain links TRBV7-9 with TRBJ2-7; D might be TRBD1 (6 bases). V dropped 4 bases and J dropped 0 bases, with 16 bases sitting between them. The germline V gene has CDR1 SEHNR and CDR2 FQNEAQ (reference sequence). The CDR3 runs 16 residues.

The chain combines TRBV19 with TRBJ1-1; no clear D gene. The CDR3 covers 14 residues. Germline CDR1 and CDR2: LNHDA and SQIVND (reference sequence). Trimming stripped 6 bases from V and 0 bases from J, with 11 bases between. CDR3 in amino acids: CASRGLDMNTEAFF. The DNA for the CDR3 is TGTGCCAGTAGGGGATTGGATATGAACACTGAAGCTTTCTTT.

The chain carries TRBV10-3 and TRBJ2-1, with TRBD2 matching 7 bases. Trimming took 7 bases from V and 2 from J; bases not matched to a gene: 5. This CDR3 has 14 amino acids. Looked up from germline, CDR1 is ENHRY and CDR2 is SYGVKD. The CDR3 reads CAIKASGPYNEQFF. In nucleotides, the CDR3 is TGTGCCATCAAGGCTAGCGGCCCCTACAATGAGCAGTTCTTC.

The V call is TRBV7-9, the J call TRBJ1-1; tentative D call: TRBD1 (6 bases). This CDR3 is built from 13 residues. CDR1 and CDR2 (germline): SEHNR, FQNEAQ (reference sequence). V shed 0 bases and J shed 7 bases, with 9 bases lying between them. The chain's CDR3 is CASSLAVGGEAFF. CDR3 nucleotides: TGTGCCAGCAGCTTAGCAGTAGGGGGTGAAGCTTTCTTT.

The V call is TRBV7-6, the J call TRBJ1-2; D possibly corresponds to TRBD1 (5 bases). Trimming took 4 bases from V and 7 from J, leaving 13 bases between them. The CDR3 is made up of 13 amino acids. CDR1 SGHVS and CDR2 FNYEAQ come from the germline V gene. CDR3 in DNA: TGTGCCAGCAGCTCGGGGACTGCTTGTGGCTACACCTTC. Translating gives CASSSGTACGYTF.

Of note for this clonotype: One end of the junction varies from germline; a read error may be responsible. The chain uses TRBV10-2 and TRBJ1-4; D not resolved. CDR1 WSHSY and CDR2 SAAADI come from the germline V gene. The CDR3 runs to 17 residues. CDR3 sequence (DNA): TGCGCTAGCAGTCTTGGGCCTACACTAACAACTAATGAAAAACTGTTTTTT. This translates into CASSLGPTLTTNEKLFF.